The 14 T cell receptor beta chains listed next were all sequenced from one sample in a study of Ad26.COV2.S vaccination and SARS-CoV-2 variants. Sequenced by immunoSEQ multiplex PCR; TCRdb stores in-frame clones only, minus some. Of about 440,000 clones in the sample, roughly 91% were seen once. Treatment described: roughly 18 received Ad26.COV2.S at low or high dose, single or two shots; about five received placebo; per-sample allocation not given. All samples were drawn on day 63, counting from the first vaccine or placebo injection. This specimen consisted of peripheral blood, obtained in a trial of Ad26.COV2.S vaccine versus placebo. The receptors stem from a person aged 18 to 59 who received the Ad26.COV2.S COVID-19 vaccine or a placebo.

The V gene is TRBV7-3, the J gene TRBJ2-1, with D possibly matching TRBD2 (5 bases). The CDR3 runs 16 residues. Germline values: CDR1 SGHTA, CDR2 FQGTGA. V was shortened by 5 bases and J by 7 bases, with 21 bases between the two germline ends. CDR3 loop: CASSHAGSPSRNEQFF. For the CDR3, the DNA is TGTGCCAGCAGCCACGCGGGTTCCCCCTCTCGGAATGAGCAGTTCTTC.

The chain couples TRBV7-2 to TRBJ2-3, with D uncertain. The CDR3 is 14 residues long. The ends were cut back, 8 bases at V and 0 bases at J, with 12 bases in the middle. In germline, CDR1 is SGHTA, CDR2 FQGNSA. CDR3: CASGKMGSTDTQYF. DNA of the CDR3: TGTGCCAGCGGAAAGATGGGTAGCACAGATACGCAGTATTTT.

The genes are TRBV5-1 and TRBJ1-2; D gene uncertain. Germline CDR1 reads SGHRS; CDR2 reads YFSETQ. The ends were cut back, 1 base at V and 0 bases at J, with 7 bases in the middle. The CDR3 consists of 14 residues. The CDR3 DNA reads TGCGCCAGCAGCTTGAGGTCCACTAACTATGGCTACACCTTC. Translation gives CASSLRSTNYGYTF.

The V call is TRBV12-3 or TRBV12-4, the J call TRBJ2-1; a possible D gene is TRBD2 (6 bases). The CDR3 covers 11 residues. Deletions cut 10 bases from V and 6 bases from J, with 10 bases between. In DNA form, the CDR3 reads TGTGCCACGATAGCGGTCAATGAGCAGTTCTTC. Translation: CATIAVNEQFF.

The genes are TRBV29-1 and TRBJ1-3, with unresolved D. CDR3 length: 13 amino acids. Trimming shortened V by 7 bases and J by 0 bases, and 10 bases separated the two germline ends. Germline V lookup: CDR1 SQVTM, CDR2 ANQGSEA. In DNA, the CDR3 is TGCAGCGCCAGGACGGACTCTGGAAACACCATATATTTT. Encoded protein: CSARTDSGNTIYF.

The V call is TRBV6-5, the J call TRBJ2-1; 11 positions match TRBD2. Unmatched junction bases numbered 3, after V lost 7 bases and J lost 7 bases. This CDR3 spans 13 amino acids. Germline loops: CDR1 MNHEY, CDR2 SVGAGI. CDR3 sequence reads: CASKIAGGNEQFF. The CDR3 region has the DNA TGTGCCAGCAAGATAGCGGGAGGGAATGAGCAGTTCTTC.

The genes are TRBV30 and TRBJ1-5; maybe TRBD1 (5 bases). Germline V lookup: CDR1 GTSNPN, CDR2 SVGIG (reference sequence). The germline V and J ends were trimmed by 1 base and 5 bases, with 9 bases remaining between them. The CDR3 length is 13 residues. Written as DNA, the CDR3 is TGTGCCTGGAGTGGGGGGATTGATCAGCCCCAGCATTTT. Its translation is CAWSGGIDQPQHF.

This clone appeared a single time. The chain joins TRBV5-1 to TRBJ1-1, with 9 bases fitting TRBD1. Looked up from germline, CDR1 is SGHRS and CDR2 is YFSETQ. The CDR3 totals 14 residues. V shed 4 bases, J shed 4 bases, and the junction held 5 bases outside the gene matches. CDR3: CASSRDRVGTEAFF. In DNA form, the CDR3 reads TGCGCCAGCAGCCGGGACAGGGTGGGCACTGAAGCTTTCTTT. Full variable domain (remainder filled in from reference TRBV5-1 and TRBJ1-1): KAGVTQTPRYLIKTRGQQVTLSCSPISGHRSVSWYQQTPGQGLQFLFEYFSETQRNKGNFPGRFSGRQFSNSRSEMNVSTLELGDSALYLCASSRDRVGTEAFFGQGTRLTVV.

The chain links TRBV27 to TRBJ2-2; 15 nucleotides match TRBD2. The V gene end was trimmed by 6 bases and the J gene end by 5 bases; junction bases not matched to a gene: 10. The CDR3 runs to 18 residues. Germline V CDR1 and CDR2: MNHEY, SMNVEV (reference sequence). The CDR3 coding sequence is TGTGCCAGCAGCTCCGGACTAGCGGGAGGGCCAAGGACCGGGGAGCTGTTTTTT. Translated, it gives CASSSGLAGGPRTGELFF.

The CDR3, as DNA: TGTGCCAGCAGTTTAAGGACGGCGTCCAAAAACATTCAGTACTTC. Translated, it gives CASSLRTASKNIQYF. This chain uses TRBV27 with TRBJ2-4; D is ambiguous. CDR1 and CDR2 from the germline V gene are MNHEY and SMNVEV (reference sequence). The length of the CDR3 is 15 residues. V gave up 2 bases and J gave up 2 bases, with 10 bases separating them.

This clone was counted a single time. The chain carries TRBV7-6 and TRBJ2-1; maybe TRBD1 (6 bases). There are 15 residues in the CDR3. In germline, CDR1 is SGHVS, CDR2 FNYEAQ. V was cut by 5 bases and J by 2 bases, with 13 bases left in between. CDR3 loop: CASSAGDLPYNEQFF. CDR3 sequence (DNA): TGTGCCAGCAGCGCAGGGGATCTCCCCTACAATGAGCAGTTCTTC. The entire variable domain, with the rest obtained from reference TRBV7-6 and TRBJ2-1, is as follows: GAGVSQSPRYKVTKRGQDVALRCDPISGHVSLYWYRQALGQGPEFLTYFNYEAQQDKSGLPNDRFSAERPEGSISTLTIQRTEQRDSAMYRCASSAGDLPYNEQFFGPGTRLTVL.

The chain has TRBV2 and TRBJ2-1; D unresolved. In germline, CDR1 is SNHLY, CDR2 FYNNEI. V was pared by 4 bases and J by 7 bases, with 11 bases between. The length of the CDR3 is 13 residues. CDR3 in amino acids: CASSVDSSNEQFF. CDR3 in DNA: TGTGCCAGCAGTGTTGATAGCAGTAATGAGCAGTTCTTC. Looking up the rest from reference TRBV2 and TRBJ2-1 gives the full variable domain: EPEVTQTPSHQVTQMGQEVILRCVPISNHLYFYWYRQILGQKVEFLVSFYNNEISEKSEIFDDQFSVERPDGSNFTLKIRSTKLEDSAMYFCASSVDSSNEQFFGPGTRLTVL.

This chain joins TRBV30 and TRBJ2-4; no reliable D call. The V gene's germline CDR1 is GTSNPN and CDR2 SVGIG (reference sequence). The CDR3 runs 16 residues. V shed 0 bases and J shed 1 base, with 13 bases lying between them. CDR3 protein: CAWSVRKASAKNIQYF. The CDR3 DNA reads TGTGCCTGGAGTGTACGGAAGGCCTCGGCCAAAAACATTCAGTACTTC.

The chain recombines TRBV10-1 with TRBJ2-5; TRBD1 aligns across 8 bases. Germline lookup yields CDR1 WNHNN and CDR2 SYGVQD (reference sequence). After removal of 6 bases from V and 5 bases from J, the junction contained 8 bases not matched to a gene. The CDR3 contains 14 residues. The CDR3 sequence: CASRGFAGGETQYF. CDR3 DNA sequence: TGCGCCAGCAGGGGGTTCGCAGGGGGCGAGACCCAGTACTTC.